Each of the 2 T cell receptor beta chains below was sequenced from the same sample in a study of immune characterization of retroperitoneal liposarcoma. Each CDR3 protein is one row after TCRdb ran MiXCR on the PCR reads. Here the sample spans 9,500 to 14,000 distinct CDR3 sequences, 26% being singletons. The sequenced sample consisted of tumor tissue. The receptors shown here come from a female donor with retroperitoneal liposarcoma.

This clonotype was detected ten times or more. V is TRBV6-1 and J is TRBJ1-1; D perhaps matches TRBD1 (6 bases). V gave up 5 bases and J gave up 0 bases, with 13 bases separating them. Germline V gene data show CDR1 as MNHNS and CDR2 as SASEGT. This CDR3 contains 15 residues. The CDR3 coding sequence is TGTGCCAGCAGTTGGGATACAGGGATGAACACTGAAGCTTTCTTT. It specifies CASSWDTGMNTEAFF.

The chain carries TRBV25-1 and TRBJ2-7; 8 nucleotides match TRBD1. Looked up from germline, CDR1 is MGHDK and CDR2 is SYGVNS. V gave up 2 bases and J gave up 3 bases; unmatched junction bases: 3. The length of the CDR3 is 14 residues. The CDR3 nucleotides read TGTGCCAGCAGTGAAGGGACAGGCGTCTACGAGCAGTACTTC. Its protein product is CASSEGTGVYEQYF.